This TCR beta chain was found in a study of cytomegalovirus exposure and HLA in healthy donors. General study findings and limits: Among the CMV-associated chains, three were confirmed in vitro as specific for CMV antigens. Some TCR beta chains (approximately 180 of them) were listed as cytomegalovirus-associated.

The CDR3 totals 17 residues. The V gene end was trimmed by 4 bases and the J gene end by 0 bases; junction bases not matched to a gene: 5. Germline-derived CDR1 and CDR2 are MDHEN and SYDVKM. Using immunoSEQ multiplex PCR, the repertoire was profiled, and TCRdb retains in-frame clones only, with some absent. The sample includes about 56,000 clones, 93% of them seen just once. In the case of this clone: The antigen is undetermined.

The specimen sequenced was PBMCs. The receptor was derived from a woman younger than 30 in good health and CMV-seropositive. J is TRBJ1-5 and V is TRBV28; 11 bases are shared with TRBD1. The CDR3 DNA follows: TGTGCCAGCAGTTGGGGACAGGGGGGGTATAGCAATCAGCCCCAGCATTTT. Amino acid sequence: CASSWGQGGYSNQPQHF. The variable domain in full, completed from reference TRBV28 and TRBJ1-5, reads DVKVTQSSRYLVKRTGEKVFLECVQDMDHENMFWYRQDPGLGLRLIYFSYDVKMKEKGDIPEGYSVSREKKERFSLILESASTNQTSMYLCASSWGQGGYSNQPQHFGDGTRLSIL.